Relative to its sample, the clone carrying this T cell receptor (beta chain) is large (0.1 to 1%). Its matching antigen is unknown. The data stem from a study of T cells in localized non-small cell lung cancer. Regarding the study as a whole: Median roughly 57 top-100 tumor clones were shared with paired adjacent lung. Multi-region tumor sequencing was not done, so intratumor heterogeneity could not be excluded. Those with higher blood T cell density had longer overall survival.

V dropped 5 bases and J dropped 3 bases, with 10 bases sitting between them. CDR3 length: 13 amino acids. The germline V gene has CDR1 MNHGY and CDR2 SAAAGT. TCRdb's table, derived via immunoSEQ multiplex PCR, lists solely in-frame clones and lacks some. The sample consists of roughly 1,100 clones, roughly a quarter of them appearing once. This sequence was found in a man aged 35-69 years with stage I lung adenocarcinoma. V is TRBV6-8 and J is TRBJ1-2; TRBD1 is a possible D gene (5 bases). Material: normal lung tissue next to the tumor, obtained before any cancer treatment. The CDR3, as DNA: TGTGCCAGCAGTGCCGGGACTTACTATGGCTACACCTTC. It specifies CASSAGTYYGYTF.